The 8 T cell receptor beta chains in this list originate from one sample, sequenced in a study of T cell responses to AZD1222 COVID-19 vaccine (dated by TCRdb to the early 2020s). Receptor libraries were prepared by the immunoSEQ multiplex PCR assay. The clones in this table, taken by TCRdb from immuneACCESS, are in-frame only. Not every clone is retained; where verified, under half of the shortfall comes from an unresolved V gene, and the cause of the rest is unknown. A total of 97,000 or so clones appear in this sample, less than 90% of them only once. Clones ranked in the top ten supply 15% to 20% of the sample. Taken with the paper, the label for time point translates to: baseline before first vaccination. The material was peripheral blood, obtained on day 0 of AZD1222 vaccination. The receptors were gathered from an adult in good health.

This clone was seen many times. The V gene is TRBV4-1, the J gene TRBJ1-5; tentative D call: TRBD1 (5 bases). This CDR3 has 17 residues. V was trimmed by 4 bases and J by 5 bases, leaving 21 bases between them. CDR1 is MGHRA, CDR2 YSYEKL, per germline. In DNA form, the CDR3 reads TGCGCCAGCAGCCGAGAAAGCATGGCAGGGACCCATCAGCCCCAGCATTTT. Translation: CASSRESMAGTHQPQHF.

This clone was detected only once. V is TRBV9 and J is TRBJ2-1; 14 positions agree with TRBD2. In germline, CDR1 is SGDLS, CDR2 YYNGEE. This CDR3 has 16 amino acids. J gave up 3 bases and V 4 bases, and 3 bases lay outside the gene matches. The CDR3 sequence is CASSQGTSGSYNEQFF. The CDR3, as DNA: TGTGCCAGCAGCCAAGGGACTAGCGGGAGCTACAATGAGCAGTTCTTC.

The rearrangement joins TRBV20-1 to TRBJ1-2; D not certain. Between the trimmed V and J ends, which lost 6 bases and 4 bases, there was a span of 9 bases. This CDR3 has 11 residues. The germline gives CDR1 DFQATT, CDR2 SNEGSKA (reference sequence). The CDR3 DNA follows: TGCAGTGCAATTGTCGGCTATGGCTACACCTTC. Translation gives CSAIVGYGYTF.

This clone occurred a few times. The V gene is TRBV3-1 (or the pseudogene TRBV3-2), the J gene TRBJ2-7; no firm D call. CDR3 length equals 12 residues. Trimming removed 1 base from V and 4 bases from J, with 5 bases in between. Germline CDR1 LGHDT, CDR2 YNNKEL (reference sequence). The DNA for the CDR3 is TGTGCCAGCAGCCAAGTTGTTTACGAGCAGTACTTC. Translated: CASSQVVYEQYF.

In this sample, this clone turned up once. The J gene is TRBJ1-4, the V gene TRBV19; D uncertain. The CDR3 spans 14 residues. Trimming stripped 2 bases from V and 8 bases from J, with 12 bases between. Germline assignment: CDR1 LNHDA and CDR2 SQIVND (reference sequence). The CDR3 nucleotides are TGTGCCAGTAGTATAAGTAACGTCCAGGAAAAACTGTTTTTT. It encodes CASSISNVQEKLFF.

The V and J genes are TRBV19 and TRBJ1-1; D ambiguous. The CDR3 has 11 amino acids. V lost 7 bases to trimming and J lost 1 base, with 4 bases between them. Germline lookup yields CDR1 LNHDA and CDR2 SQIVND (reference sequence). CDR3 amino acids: CASIWNTEAFF. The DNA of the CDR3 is TGTGCCAGTATTTGGAACACTGAAGCTTTCTTT.

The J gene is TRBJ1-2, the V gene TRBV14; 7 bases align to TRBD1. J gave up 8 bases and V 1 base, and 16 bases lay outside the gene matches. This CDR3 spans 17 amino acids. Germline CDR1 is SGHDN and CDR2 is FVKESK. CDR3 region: CASSQVLFRTGAIGYTF. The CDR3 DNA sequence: TGTGCCAGCAGCCAAGTTCTTTTTCGGACAGGAGCCATCGGCTACACCTTC.

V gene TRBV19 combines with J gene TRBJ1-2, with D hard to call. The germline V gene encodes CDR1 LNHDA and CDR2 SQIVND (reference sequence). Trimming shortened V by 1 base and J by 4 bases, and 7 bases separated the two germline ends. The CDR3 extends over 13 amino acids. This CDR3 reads CASSIGSGYGYTF. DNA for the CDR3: TGTGCCAGTAGTATAGGGTCGGGCTATGGCTACACCTTC. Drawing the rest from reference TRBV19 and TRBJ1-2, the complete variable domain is DGGITQSPKYLFRKEGQNVTLSCEQNLNHDAMYWYRQDPGQGLRLIYYSQIVNDFQKGDIAEGYSVSREKKESFPLTVTSAQKNPTAFYLCASSIGSGYGYTFGSGTRLTVV.